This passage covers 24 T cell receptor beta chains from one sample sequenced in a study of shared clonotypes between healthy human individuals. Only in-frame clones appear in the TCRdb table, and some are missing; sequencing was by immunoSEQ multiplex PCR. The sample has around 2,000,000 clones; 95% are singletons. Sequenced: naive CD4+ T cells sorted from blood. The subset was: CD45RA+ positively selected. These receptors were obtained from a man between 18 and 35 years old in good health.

CDR3 coding DNA: TGTGCCAGCAGTGAACAGGCAGGGGGAGGGTACGAGCAGTACTTC. Translating gives CASSEQAGGGYEQYF. The rearrangement uses TRBV2 and TRBJ2-7; the D call may be TRBD1 or TRBD2 (7 bases each). Germline CDR1 SNHLY, CDR2 FYNNEI. Between the trimmed V and J ends, which lost 2 bases and 4 bases, there was a span of 15 bases. The length of the CDR3 is 15 residues.

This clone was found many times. The CDR3 DNA is TGTGCCAGCTCTCGGGCCACCCTCGGAGATACGCAGTATTTT. Translated: CASSRATLGDTQYF. J is TRBJ2-3 and V is TRBV18; D remains ambiguous. Deletions cut 6 bases from V and 5 bases from J, with 15 bases between. The CDR3 is 14 residues long. Germline-derived CDR1 and CDR2 are KGHSH and LQKENI. The full variable domain, completed using reference TRBV18 and TRBJ2-3, is NAGVMQNPRHLVRRRGQEARLRCSPMKGHSHVYWYRQLPEEGLKFMVYLQKENIIDESGMPKERFSAEFPKEGPSILRIQQVVRGDSAAYFCASSRATLGDTQYFGPGTRLTVL.

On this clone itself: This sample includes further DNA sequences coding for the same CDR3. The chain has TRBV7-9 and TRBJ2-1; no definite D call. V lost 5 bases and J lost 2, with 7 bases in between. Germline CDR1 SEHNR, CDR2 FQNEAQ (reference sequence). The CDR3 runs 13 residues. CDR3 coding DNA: TGTGCCAGCAGCCTAGGTACCTACAATGAGCAGTTCTTC. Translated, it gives CASSLGTYNEQFF.

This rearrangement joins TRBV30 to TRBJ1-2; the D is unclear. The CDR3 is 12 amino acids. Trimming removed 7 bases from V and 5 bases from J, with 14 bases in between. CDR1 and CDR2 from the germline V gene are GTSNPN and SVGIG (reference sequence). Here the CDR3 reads CASDPGRYGYTF. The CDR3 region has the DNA TGTGCCTCAGACCCGGGTAGATATGGCTACACCTTC.

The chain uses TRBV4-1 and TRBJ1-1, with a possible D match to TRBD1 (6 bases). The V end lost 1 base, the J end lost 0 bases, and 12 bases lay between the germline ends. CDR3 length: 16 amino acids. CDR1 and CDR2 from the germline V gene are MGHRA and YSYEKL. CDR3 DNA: TGCGCCAGCAGCCAAGGTCAGGGGTCCTTGAACACTGAAGCTTTCTTT. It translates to CASSQGQGSLNTEAFF.

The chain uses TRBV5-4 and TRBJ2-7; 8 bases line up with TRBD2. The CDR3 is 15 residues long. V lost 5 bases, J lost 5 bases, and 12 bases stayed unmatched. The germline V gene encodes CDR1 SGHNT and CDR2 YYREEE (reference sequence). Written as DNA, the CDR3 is TGTGCCAGCAGACCCGGACTAGCCCTAAGGGACGAGCAGTACTTC. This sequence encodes CASRPGLALRDEQYF.

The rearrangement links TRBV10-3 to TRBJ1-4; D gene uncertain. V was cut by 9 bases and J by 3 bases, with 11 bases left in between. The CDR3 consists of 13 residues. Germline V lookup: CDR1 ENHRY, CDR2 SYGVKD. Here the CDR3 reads CAITAAANEKLFF. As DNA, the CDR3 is TGTGCCATAACGGCAGCGGCTAATGAAAAACTGTTTTTT.

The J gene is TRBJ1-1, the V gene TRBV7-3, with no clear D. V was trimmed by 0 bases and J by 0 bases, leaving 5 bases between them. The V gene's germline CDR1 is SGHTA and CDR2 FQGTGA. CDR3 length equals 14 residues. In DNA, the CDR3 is TGTGCCAGCAGCTTAACTGATTTGAACACTGAAGCTTTCTTT. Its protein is CASSLTDLNTEAFF. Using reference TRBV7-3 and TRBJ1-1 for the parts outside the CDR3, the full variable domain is GAGVSQTPSNKVTEKGKYVELRCDPISGHTALYWYRQSLGQGPEFLIYFQGTGAADDSGLPNDRFFAVRPEGSVSTLKIQRTERGDSAVYLCASSLTDLNTEAFFGQGTRLTVV.

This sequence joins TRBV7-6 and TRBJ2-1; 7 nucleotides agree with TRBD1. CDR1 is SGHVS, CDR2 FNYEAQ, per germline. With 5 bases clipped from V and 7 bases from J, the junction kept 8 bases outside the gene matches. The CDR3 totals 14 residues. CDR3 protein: CASSRSTGMNEQFF. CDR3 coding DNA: TGTGCCAGCAGCCGCTCGACAGGGATGAATGAGCAGTTCTTC. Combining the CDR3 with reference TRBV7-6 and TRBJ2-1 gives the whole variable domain GAGVSQSPRYKVTKRGQDVALRCDPISGHVSLYWYRQALGQGPEFLTYFNYEAQQDKSGLPNDRFSAERPEGSISTLTIQRTEQRDSAMYRCASSRSTGMNEQFFGPGTRLTVL.

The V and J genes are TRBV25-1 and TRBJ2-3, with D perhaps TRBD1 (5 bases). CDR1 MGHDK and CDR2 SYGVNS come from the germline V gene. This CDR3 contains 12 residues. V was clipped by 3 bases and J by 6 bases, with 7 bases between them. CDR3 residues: CASSDRVDTQYF. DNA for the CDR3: TGTGCCAGCAGTGACAGGGTGGATACGCAGTATTTT.

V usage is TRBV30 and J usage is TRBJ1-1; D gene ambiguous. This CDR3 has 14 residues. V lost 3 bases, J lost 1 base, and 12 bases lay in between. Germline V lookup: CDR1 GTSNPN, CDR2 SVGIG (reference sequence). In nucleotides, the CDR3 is TGTGCCTGGAGGAGGAGGACTTCGAACACTGAAGCTTTCTTT. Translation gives CAWRRRTSNTEAFF.

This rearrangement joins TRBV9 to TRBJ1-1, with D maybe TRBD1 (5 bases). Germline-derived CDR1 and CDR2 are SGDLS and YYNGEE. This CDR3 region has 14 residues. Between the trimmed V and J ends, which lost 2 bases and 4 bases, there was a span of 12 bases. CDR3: CASSVSPGLTEAFF. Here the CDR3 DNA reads TGTGCCAGCAGCGTGAGCCCGGGGCTCACTGAAGCTTTCTTT.

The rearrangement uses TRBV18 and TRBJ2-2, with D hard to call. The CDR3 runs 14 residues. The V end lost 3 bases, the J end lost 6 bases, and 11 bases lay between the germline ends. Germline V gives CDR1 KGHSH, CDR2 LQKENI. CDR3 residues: CASSPDSWSGELFF. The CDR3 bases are TGTGCCAGCTCACCTGACTCCTGGTCCGGGGAGCTGTTTTTT. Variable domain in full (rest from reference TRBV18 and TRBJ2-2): NAGVMQNPRHLVRRRGQEARLRCSPMKGHSHVYWYRQLPEEGLKFMVYLQKENIIDESGMPKERFSAEFPKEGPSILRIQQVVRGDSAAYFCASSPDSWSGELFFGEGSRLTVL.

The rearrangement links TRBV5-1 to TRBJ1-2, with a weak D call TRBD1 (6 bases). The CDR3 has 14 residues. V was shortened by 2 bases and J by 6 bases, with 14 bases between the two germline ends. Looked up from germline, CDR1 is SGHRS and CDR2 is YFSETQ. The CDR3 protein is CASSLQGASDGYTF. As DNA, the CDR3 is TGCGCCAGCAGCTTACAGGGAGCTTCGGATGGCTACACCTTC.

In DNA form, the CDR3 reads TGTGCCAGCAGCTTCAGGGGCACGGTTGATCAGCCCCAGCATTTT. It encodes CASSFRGTVDQPQHF. The rearrangement uses TRBV7-9 and TRBJ1-5; TRBD1 might be the D (6 bases). The CDR3 totals 15 residues. V gave up 3 bases and J gave up 5 bases, with 14 bases separating them. Per germline, CDR1 SEHNR and CDR2 FQNEAQ (reference sequence).

The CDR3 here is CAWDLGLAGGGPDTQYF. The CDR3 DNA reads as TGTGCCTGGGACCTGGGGCTAGCGGGAGGGGGGCCAGATACGCAGTATTTT. The J gene is TRBJ2-3, the V gene TRBV30; TRBD2 agrees at 12 bases. V lost 5 bases to trimming and J lost 4 bases; unmatched junction nucleotides: 13. CDR1 is GTSNPN and CDR2 is SVGIG in the germline V gene (reference sequence). CDR3 length equals 17 residues.

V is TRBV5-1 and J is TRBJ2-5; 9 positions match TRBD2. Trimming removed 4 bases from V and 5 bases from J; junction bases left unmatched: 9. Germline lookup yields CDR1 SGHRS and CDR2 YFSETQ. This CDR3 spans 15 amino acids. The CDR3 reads CASSHMLAGVETQYF. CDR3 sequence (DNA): TGCGCCAGCAGCCACATGTTAGCGGGGGTGGAGACCCAGTACTTC.

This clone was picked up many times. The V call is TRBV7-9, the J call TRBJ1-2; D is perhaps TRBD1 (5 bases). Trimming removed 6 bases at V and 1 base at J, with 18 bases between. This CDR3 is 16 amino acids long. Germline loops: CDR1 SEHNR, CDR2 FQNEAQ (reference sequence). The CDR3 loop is CASSPRIGALNYGYTF. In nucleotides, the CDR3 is TGTGCCAGCAGTCCCCGGATCGGGGCCCTTAACTATGGCTACACCTTC.

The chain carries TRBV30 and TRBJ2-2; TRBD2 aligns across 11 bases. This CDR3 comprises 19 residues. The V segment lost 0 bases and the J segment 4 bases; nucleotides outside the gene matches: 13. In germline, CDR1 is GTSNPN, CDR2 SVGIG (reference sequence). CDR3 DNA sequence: TGTGCCTGGAGTGTAATAAGGACTAGCGGGCGCACTATCACCGGGGAGCTGTTTTTT. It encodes CAWSVIRTSGRTITGELFF. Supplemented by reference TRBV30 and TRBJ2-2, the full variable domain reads SQTIHQWPATLVQPVGSPLSLECTVEGTSNPNLYWYRQAAGRGLQLLFYSVGIGQISSEVPQNLSASRPQDRQFILSSKKLLLSDSGFYLCAWSVIRTSGRTITGELFFGEGSRLTVL.

This chain's CDR3 is CASSPQSPYNSPLHF. CDR3 sequence (DNA): TGTGCCAGCTCACCACAGAGTCCCTATAATTCACCCCTCCACTTT. The rearrangement uses TRBV18 and TRBJ1-6; D gene uncertain. The CDR3 totals 15 residues. Germline assignment: CDR1 KGHSH and CDR2 LQKENI. V was clipped by 1 base and J by 2 bases, with 6 bases between them.

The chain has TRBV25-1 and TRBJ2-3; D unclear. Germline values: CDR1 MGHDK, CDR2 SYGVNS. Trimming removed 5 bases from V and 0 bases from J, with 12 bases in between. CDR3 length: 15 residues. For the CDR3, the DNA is TGTGCCAGCAGTAACGGCGGTCGCAGCACAGATACGCAGTATTTT. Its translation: CASSNGGRSTDTQYF.

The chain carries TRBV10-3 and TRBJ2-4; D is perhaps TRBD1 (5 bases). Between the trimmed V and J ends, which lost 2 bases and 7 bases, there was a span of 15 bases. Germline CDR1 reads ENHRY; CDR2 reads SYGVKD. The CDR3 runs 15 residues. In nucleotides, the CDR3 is TGTGCCATCAGTGAGAGCAGGGCCGAATGGAACATTCAGTACTTC. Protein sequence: CAISESRAEWNIQYF.

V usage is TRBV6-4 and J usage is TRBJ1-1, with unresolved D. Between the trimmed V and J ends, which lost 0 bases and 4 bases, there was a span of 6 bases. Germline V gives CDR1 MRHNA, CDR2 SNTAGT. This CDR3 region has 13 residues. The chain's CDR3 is CASSDSMSTEAFF. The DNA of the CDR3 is TGTGCCAGCAGTGACTCGATGTCCACTGAAGCTTTCTTT.

The CDR3 spells CASSPGLAGDPLSHGFF. In DNA form, the CDR3 reads TGCGCCAGCAGCCCGGGACTAGCGGGGGACCCACTGTCCCACGGGTTCTTC. V and J are TRBV5-1 and TRBJ2-1, with 14 bases identical to TRBD2. J was trimmed by 15 bases and V by 4 bases; bases with no gene match: 18. The CDR3 spans 17 residues. The germline V gene has CDR1 SGHRS and CDR2 YFSETQ. Together with reference TRBV5-1 and TRBJ2-1, the CDR3 gives the full variable domain: KAGVTQTPRYLIKTRGQQVTLSCSPISGHRSVSWYQQTPGQGLQFLFEYFSETQRNKGNFPGRFSGRQFSNSRSEMNVSTLELGDSALYLCASSPGLAGDPLSHGFFGPGTRLTVL.